This T cell receptor beta chain was sequenced in a study of shared clonotypes between healthy human individuals (dated by TCRdb to about 2020). Regarding the complete study: The cohort included a few men and a couple of women between 18 and 49 years of age. For each donor, three plates each were used for CD4 naive and CD4 memory, two plates were used for CD8 naive, and one plate was used for CD8 memory. To estimate repertoire size and how much clonotypes are shared between individuals, the study performed deep sequencing of blood TCR repertoires from a handful of healthy adults. Different laboratories and diverse techniques were used to prepare libraries and sequence TCR repertoires, to increase sequencing depth and limit assay-specific biases. Per donor, leukapheresis produced somewhere between about 0.8 and 9 billion PBMCs. Broad study findings and their caveats: Based on pairwise subsampling, the degree of clonotype sharing among donors was expected to be affected by sequencing depth. Compared with non-shared clonotypes, the clonotypes found in all four sorted-subset donors had higher generation probabilities. Rarefaction of sorted-subset datasets indicated incomplete sequencing despite the large sequencing depth. Naive subsets generally had larger estimated clonotype richness than memory subsets did. Across several donors, approximately 5% of naive CD4, 3% to 3.5% of naive CD8, 2.3% of memory CD4, and over 0.35% of memory CD8 clonotypes were shared. The genetic and exposure-history diversity represented was limited by the small number of donors. Sampling was restricted to blood, and TCR repertoires in tissue are likely to differ from TCR repertoires in blood.

In the case of this clone: The antigen it recognizes is unknown. No quality values exist for individual bases; no much larger clone is one base distant.

The donors were healthy, HIV-negative adults with no recently reported acute infections or vaccinations. Every donor was a Caucasian adult residing in Nashville, Tennessee, USA. CD4+ T cells were enriched by magnetic negative selection; naive cells were then positively selected on CD45RA, and the negative fraction formed the memory subset. Blood was obtained by leukapheresis, after which PBMCs were separated by Ficoll-Histopaque density gradient centrifugation and cryopreserved in liquid nitrogen vapor phase. Purity and quantity of every magnetically sorted T cell population were checked by analytical flow cytometry. From each sorted fraction, genomic DNA was isolated and quantified by UV absorbance on a Nanodrop 2000c. From cysteine to phenylalanine, the CDR3 is 15 amino acids long. Only the CDR3 portion is preserved as DNA: 45 bases, with reading frame beginning at the first base. As encoded in the germline V gene, CDR1 is SGHVS while CDR2 is FQNEAQ. V gives up 0 bases and J gives up 5 bases, and the segment between their germline ends measures 11 bases.

Using the deep immunoSEQ assay, TCR CDR3 regions were amplified from genomic DNA by multiplex PCR. Genomic DNA extracted from each cell subset was distributed evenly over all wells of several immunoSEQ 96-well plates, and each plate served as one replicate. For sorted subsets, approximately 0.2 ug of genomic DNA, equivalent to some 30,000 T cell genomes, went into each replicate PCR. The purified libraries were quantified using a Qubit 3.0 fluorometer, sized with a Bioanalyzer 2100, and then quantified again using the KAPA Library Quantification kit. Every immunoSEQ 96-well plate was sequenced on a separate single-read 150-cycle Illumina NextSeq 550 flow cell. The original pipeline was this. Because the immunoSEQ output included only junctional sequences and no quality scores, the filtering could not be the same as the filtering used for full-length reads. To assign V/J genes and CDR3, sequences were annotated using PyIR, a Python wrapper for IgBLAST v1.9, with IMGT germline references. Any read was removed if the V/J assignment was weak (E-value above 1e-6), the CDR3 was missing, or the read contained stop codons, out-of-frame junctions, or ambiguous translated residues. V3J clonotypes were defined as sequences sharing the same inferred V gene, J gene, and CDR3 amino acid sequence. Percentage overlap between repertoires was calculated by dividing the number of shared unique clonotypes by the size of the smaller repertoire. RTK rarefaction, the Chao1 estimator, and Recon v2.1 estimates of unobserved clonotypes were used to assess repertoire richness. Generation probabilities were computed with OLGA for all TCRbeta clonotypes obtained by the gDNA method from several donors. Sourced from immuneACCESS, this table was stored by TCRdb with only in-frame sequences that have V and J called. A share of the clones is absent; for the studies checked, an unresolved V gene accounts for under half, and the remainder has no known explanation. V, J and clone size derive from that table, while D and trimming were established from the DNA sequence. The sample includes some 2,000,000 clones, with 95% observed a single time. The top ten clonotypes cover approximately 0.13% of the sample.

The sequence links TRBV7-8 to TRBJ1-5; a tentative D match to TRBD1 spans 5 bases. This TCR was recovered from a man between 18 and 35 years old in good health. The material sequenced was naive CD4+ T cells sorted from blood. In the paper's terms, the cell subset or site label means: CD45RA+ positively selected. The CDR3 region reads CASSLADTAYQPQHF. The nucleotides are TGTGCCAGCAGCTTAGCGGACACTGCCTATCAGCCCCAGCATTTT.